These 30 T cell receptor beta chains were sequenced from one sample in a study of T cell responses to AZD1222 COVID-19 vaccine. Method: immunoSEQ multiplex PCR; TCRdb's copy keeps in-frame clones and lacks some. In the table there are more than 60,000 clones, 85% to 90% of which are singletons. This material consisted of peripheral blood, taken on day 0 of AZD1222 vaccination. Receptors originate from an adult in good health.

CDR3 in DNA: TGTGCCAGCAGTGAAGAGGGACTAGCGGGGGCTCGGGATACGCAGTATTTT. It encodes CASSEEGLAGARDTQYF. This chain joins TRBV6-1 and TRBJ2-3; 14 nucleotides match TRBD2. Unmatched junction bases numbered 6, after V lost 1 base and J lost 6 bases. The length of the CDR3 is 17 residues. Looked up from germline, CDR1 is MNHNS and CDR2 is SASEGT.

This clone has only one observation. The chain joins TRBV5-1 to TRBJ2-5; D is possibly TRBD1 or TRBD2 (5 bases each). Trimming shortened V by 3 bases and J by 5 bases, and 14 bases separated the two germline ends. CDR1 is SGHRS and CDR2 is YFSETQ in the germline V gene. This CDR3 is built from 14 residues. CDR3 nucleotide sequence: TGCGCCAGCAGCTCTGTAACCAGGGAGGAGACCCAGTACTTC. This codes for CASSSVTREETQYF.

The V and J genes are TRBV5-1 and TRBJ1-6; D unclear. The CDR3 consists of 14 residues. Per the germline V gene, CDR1 is SGHRS and CDR2 is YFSETQ. Trimming cost V 4 bases and J 5 bases, with 10 bases left between them. CDR3 sequence reads: CASSGNPNNSPLHF. The CDR3 DNA is TGCGCCAGCAGCGGTAACCCCAATAATTCACCCCTCCACTTT.

The chain links TRBV30 to TRBJ2-2; D unclear. The CDR3 runs to 11 residues. Germline V gene lookup returns CDR1 GTSNPN and CDR2 SVGIG (reference sequence). V lost 5 bases and J lost 5, with 6 bases in between. For the CDR3, the DNA is TGTGCCTGGTGGGGAACCGGGGAGCTGTTTTTT. Its translation is CAWWGTGELFF.

The V and J genes are TRBV18 and TRBJ1-1; D is uncertain. The CDR3 has 15 residues. Germline loops: CDR1 KGHSH, CDR2 LQKENI. The germline V and J ends were trimmed by 0 bases and 0 bases, with 8 bases remaining between them. CDR3 residues: CASSPPYSMNTEAFF. DNA for the CDR3: TGTGCCAGCTCACCACCGTACAGTATGAACACTGAAGCTTTCTTT.

The chain recombines TRBV5-1 with TRBJ2-7; 7 bases map to TRBD1. Germline loops: CDR1 SGHRS, CDR2 YFSETQ. Losses at the gene ends were 4 bases for V and 6 bases for J; bases not matched to a gene: 4. The CDR3 runs to 12 residues. Written as DNA, the CDR3 is TGCGCCAGCAGCGTGACAGGGACCGAGCAGTACTTC. This gives the protein CASSVTGTEQYF.

The chain combines TRBV4-1 with TRBJ2-7; possibly TRBD2 for D (5 bases). From germline, CDR1 is MGHRA and CDR2 YSYEKL. V dropped 4 bases and J dropped 2 bases, with 9 bases sitting between them. CDR3 length: 13 residues. This chain's CDR3 is CASSRDGTYEQYF. DNA of the CDR3: TGCGCCAGCAGCCGCGACGGGACCTACGAGCAGTACTTC.

J is TRBJ1-2 and V is TRBV6-5; D remains unclear. V was trimmed by 7 bases and J by 6 bases, leaving 15 bases between them. The CDR3 is made up of 13 amino acids. Germline V lookup: CDR1 MNHEY, CDR2 SVGAGI. CDR3 in DNA: TGTGCCAGCACCACCCCACCTCGTGATGGCTACACCTTC. This sequence encodes CASTTPPRDGYTF.

In this sample, this clone turned up once. The chain is built from TRBV3-1 (or the pseudogene TRBV3-2) and TRBJ2-1; TRBD2 is a possible D gene (5 bases). Germline CDR1 is LGHDT and CDR2 is YNNKEL (reference sequence). The CDR3 runs 16 residues. Trimming shortened V by 1 base and J by 7 bases, and 17 bases separated the two germline ends. The CDR3 sequence is CASSQAVERIRNEQFF. The CDR3 nucleotides are TGTGCCAGCAGCCAAGCGGTCGAGCGGATCCGGAATGAGCAGTTCTTC.

The chain couples TRBV25-1 to TRBJ1-2; D remains ambiguous. This CDR3 contains 13 residues. Looked up from germline, CDR1 is MGHDK and CDR2 is SYGVNS. Trimming stripped 5 bases from V and 4 bases from J, with 11 bases between. The CDR3 coding sequence is TGTGCCAGCAGTCCACCCGGTGGCTATGGCTACACCTTC. It translates to CASSPPGGYGYTF.

The rearrangement joins TRBV14 to TRBJ2-2; perhaps TRBD1 as D (7 bases). The CDR3 extends over 20 amino acids. V lost 0 bases and J lost 3, with 23 bases in between. CDR1 is SGHDN and CDR2 is FVKESK in the germline V gene. The CDR3 protein is CASSQEEGDRGRLYTGELFF. The CDR3 bases are TGTGCCAGCAGCCAAGAGGAGGGGGATAGGGGGCGCCTTTACACCGGGGAGCTGTTTTTT.

The V and J genes are TRBV19 and TRBJ1-2; 8 nucleotides line up with TRBD1. V was clipped by 8 bases and J by 5 bases; unmatched bases: 4. Per germline, CDR1 LNHDA and CDR2 SQIVND (reference sequence). This CDR3 is built from 12 residues. CDR3 region: CASGDRRYGYTF. The CDR3, as DNA: TGTGCCAGTGGGGACAGGCGATATGGCTACACCTTC.

The chain employs TRBV11-2 and TRBJ2-3; D is possibly TRBD2 (5 bases). The CDR3 covers 17 residues. Trimming left V 3 bases short and J 3 bases short, with 19 bases between. Germline assignment: CDR1 SGHAT and CDR2 FQNNGV. As DNA, the CDR3 is TGTGCCAGCAGCTTCGGGGTTACTAGTCGCGTTACAGATACGCAGTATTTT. Amino acid sequence: CASSFGVTSRVTDTQYF.

V is TRBV4-1 and J is TRBJ1-6; unclear D gene. Germline V gene lookup returns CDR1 MGHRA and CDR2 YSYEKL. The CDR3 is 20 residues long. The V end was cut by 0 bases, the J end by 7 bases, with 25 bases between. CDR3 residues: CASSQDSEFFVGSGNSPLHF. CDR3 DNA: TGCGCCAGCAGCCAAGATTCCGAATTTTTTGTAGGATCGGGGAATTCACCCCTCCACTTT.

This clone turned up a few times. The chain is built from TRBV2 and TRBJ2-5, with unresolved D. Germline V gene data show CDR1 as SNHLY and CDR2 as FYNNEI. There are 13 residues in the CDR3. V was shortened by 0 bases and J by 7 bases, with 9 bases between the two germline ends. Here the CDR3 DNA reads TGTGCCAGCAGTGAAGCCCTACAGAGGACCCAGTACTTC. It translates to CASSEALQRTQYF.

Remarks on this clone: A read error may account for a junction end that differs from germline. The V call is TRBV30, the J call TRBJ1-1; D call uncertain. Germline CDR1 reads GTSNPN; CDR2 reads SVGIG (reference sequence). The CDR3 runs to 12 residues. CDR3 bases: TGTGTCTGGAATATAGGGAACACTGAAGCTTTCTTT. Amino acid sequence: CVWNIGNTEAFF.

The chain couples TRBV5-1 to TRBJ1-5, with 11 bases aligning to TRBD1. The V segment lost 0 bases and the J segment 7 bases; nucleotides outside the gene matches: 3. The germline gives CDR1 SGHRS, CDR2 YFSETQ. This CDR3 is 15 amino acids long. The CDR3, as DNA: TGCGCCAGCAGCTTGGCTGGGGACAGGGGGCAGCCCCAGCATTTT. It specifies CASSLAGDRGQPQHF. The full variable domain, with the rest looked up from reference TRBV5-1 and TRBJ1-5, is KAGVTQTPRYLIKTRGQQVTLSCSPISGHRSVSWYQQTPGQGLQFLFEYFSETQRNKGNFPGRFSGRQFSNSRSEMNVSTLELGDSALYLCASSLAGDRGQPQHFGDGTRLSIL.

V and J are TRBV5-1 and TRBJ1-1, with 8 bases lining up with TRBD1. CDR1 is SGHRS, CDR2 YFSETQ, per germline. J was trimmed by 0 bases and V by 3 bases; bases with no gene match: 7. The CDR3 totals 16 residues. The CDR3 nucleotides read TGCGCCAGCAGCTGGGGGACAGGCCACATGAACACTGAAGCTTTCTTT. This translates into CASSWGTGHMNTEAFF. The complete variable domain, with remaining parts taken from reference TRBV5-1 and TRBJ1-1, reads KAGVTQTPRYLIKTRGQQVTLSCSPISGHRSVSWYQQTPGQGLQFLFEYFSETQRNKGNFPGRFSGRQFSNSRSEMNVSTLELGDSALYLCASSWGTGHMNTEAFFGQGTRLTVV.

This sequence joins TRBV2 and TRBJ1-1; D possibly corresponds to TRBD1 (6 bases). The germline gives CDR1 SNHLY, CDR2 FYNNEI. V was clipped by 7 bases and J by 2 bases, with 14 bases between them. The CDR3 covers 14 residues. For the CDR3, the DNA is TGTGCCAGCACCCAGGGGCTCGTAAACACTGAAGCTTTCTTT. Translated: CASTQGLVNTEAFF.

J is TRBJ2-3 and V is TRBV3-1 (or the pseudogene TRBV3-2), with D maybe TRBD1 (7 bases). The CDR3 length is 16 residues. V was trimmed by 1 base and J by 1 base, leaving 12 bases between them. CDR1 is LGHDT, CDR2 YNNKEL, per germline (reference sequence). In nucleotides, the CDR3 is TGTGCCAGCAGCCAAGCAGGGGGGCCGCGCACAGATACGCAGTATTTT. This encodes CASSQAGGPRTDTQYF.

The chain couples TRBV28 to TRBJ1-2, with a weak D call TRBD1 (5 bases). This CDR3 has 15 residues. The germline V gene encodes CDR1 MDHEN and CDR2 SYDVKM. Trimming removed 5 bases at V and 4 bases at J, with 17 bases between. The CDR3 region has the DNA TGTGCCAGCAGTGGTTCCGGGACCCTGGCCTATGGCTACACCTTC. Translation: CASSGSGTLAYGYTF.

This chain joins TRBV6-4 and TRBJ2-3; perhaps TRBD2 as D (6 bases). CDR3 length: 15 amino acids. V was shortened by 10 bases and J by 2 bases, with 19 bases between the two germline ends. The germline V gene has CDR1 MRHNA and CDR2 SNTAGT. CDR3 loop: CATEQNGGDTDTQYF. The CDR3, as DNA: TGTGCCACCGAACAAAATGGCGGGGACACAGATACGCAGTATTTT.

The chain uses TRBV6-5 and TRBJ1-3; D is undetermined. The germline gives CDR1 MNHEY, CDR2 SVGAGI. The CDR3 contains 16 residues. V dropped 1 base and J dropped 9 bases, with 19 bases sitting between them. The CDR3 protein is CASSYLSSEGTLTIYF. CDR3 sequence (DNA): TGTGCCAGCAGTTACTTAAGTTCTGAAGGAACACTCACCATATATTTT.

This clone is a singleton in its sample. The CDR3 sequence is CAWSVRGGAQAFF. The CDR3 nucleotides read TGTGCCTGGAGTGTACGGGGAGGGGCTCAAGCTTTCTTT. This chain uses TRBV30 with TRBJ1-1; TRBD1 might be the D (5 bases). Trimming stripped 0 bases from V and 9 bases from J, with 14 bases between. CDR3 length equals 13 residues. The germline V gene encodes CDR1 GTSNPN and CDR2 SVGIG (reference sequence).

There are a few counts of this clone. This chain joins TRBV10-3 and TRBJ2-2; perhaps D is TRBD1 or TRBD2 (7 bases each). Trimming removed 2 bases from V and 4 bases from J, with 11 bases in between. CDR3 size: 15 residues. From germline, CDR1 is ENHRY and CDR2 SYGVKD. CDR3: CAISEGRGGTGELFF. Here the CDR3 DNA reads TGTGCCATCAGTGAGGGCAGGGGGGGCACCGGGGAGCTGTTTTTT.

The V gene is TRBV10-2, the J gene TRBJ1-6; 8 bases match TRBD1. The CDR3 has 14 residues. V was clipped by 6 bases and J by 5 bases; unmatched bases: 3. From germline, CDR1 is WSHSY and CDR2 SAAADI. The DNA for the CDR3 is TGCGCCAGCAGAGGACAGGGTGATAATTCACCCCTCCACTTT. Its translation is CASRGQGDNSPLHF.

The chain is built from TRBV27 and TRBJ1-5; D is undetermined. The CDR3 contains 14 residues. Trimming pared 3 bases from V and 4 bases from J, leaving 10 bases between. Germline loops: CDR1 MNHEY, CDR2 SMNVEV (reference sequence). CDR3 in amino acids: CASSFAQQNQPQHF. CDR3 DNA sequence: TGTGCCAGCAGTTTCGCACAGCAAAATCAGCCCCAGCATTTT.

The rearrangement uses TRBV28 and TRBJ1-5; no clear D. The V gene lost 5 bases and the J gene lost 6 bases, with 20 bases spanning the gap. This CDR3 comprises 16 residues. Germline V gene sequence: CDR1 MDHEN, CDR2 SYDVKM. The CDR3 coding sequence is TGTGCCAGCAGTCCCCCCTCGGGGAACTTGGGTCAGCCCCAGCATTTT. Translating gives CASSPPSGNLGQPQHF.

The rearrangement uses TRBV5-4 and TRBJ2-3; 8 nucleotides agree with TRBD1. The germline gives CDR1 SGHNT, CDR2 YYREEE (reference sequence). With 4 bases clipped from V and 1 base from J, the junction kept 8 bases outside the gene matches. This CDR3 is built from 16 residues. Here the CDR3 reads CASSVLGGQGTDTQYF. DNA of the CDR3: TGTGCCAGCAGCGTCCTAGGGGGACAGGGCACAGATACGCAGTATTTT. Filled out from reference TRBV5-4 and TRBJ2-3, the complete variable domain reads ETGVTQSPTHLIKTRGQQVTLRCSSQSGHNTVSWYQQALGQGPQFIFQYYREEENGRGNFPPRFSGLQFPNYSSELNVNALELDDSALYLCASSVLGGQGTDTQYFGPGTRLTVL.

The chain joins TRBV21-1 to TRBJ2-7. TRBV21-1 is classified as a pseudogene. The CDR3 sequence is 11 residues long. In nucleotides, the CDR3 is TGTGCCAACTGGTATGGGGGCGAGCAGTACTTC. Translated: CANWYGGEQYF.